This entry is about one TCR beta chain. Antigen specificity is unknown. The sample comes from a study of cytomegalovirus exposure and HLA in healthy donors. PCR employed 60 Vbeta and 13 Jbeta primers. As handled by the study authors: Among the unique TCR beta chains that a later analysis counted, about 81 million in all, some 10 million were shared. Produced via immunoSEQ multiplex PCR; TCRdb's table is partial and in-frame only. The V and J calls and clone size come from that table; D and trimming were worked out from the DNA. Of roughly 130,000 clones detected, roughly two thirds appear once; the ten largest clones hold around 1.6%. Study-level points and caveats: There were 150 to 200 TCR beta chains listed as cytomegalovirus-associated. Reportedly, HLA-A and HLA-B alleles of most subjects were accurately predicted from TCR beta.

The material sequenced was PBMCs. The source is a man aged 25-40 years in good health and CMV-seropositive.

CDR3: CASSFGFRDRNYEQYF. CDR3 nucleotide sequence: TGTGCCAGCAGTTTTGGGTTCCGGGACAGGAACTACGAGCAGTACTTC. The V gene is TRBV27, the J gene TRBJ2-7, with 8 positions matching TRBD1. Germline-derived CDR1 and CDR2 are MNHEY and SMNVEV (reference sequence). This CDR3 region has 16 residues. V lost 3 bases and J lost 3; bases outside the gene matches: 10.